A single sample gave rise to the 24 T cell receptor beta chains below, sequenced in a study of blood T cell repertoires in COVID-19. Measured with immunoSEQ multiplex PCR; TCRdb has only the in-frame clones, and not every one. The sample has hundreds of thousands of clones; 88% are singletons. The sample consisted of peripheral blood. Receptors were obtained from a woman in her seventies with COVID-19, enrolled during active disease.

The rearrangement links TRBV2 to TRBJ1-1; possibly TRBD1 for D (5 bases). V was trimmed by 9 bases and J by 5 bases, leaving 13 bases between them. Germline CDR1 reads SNHLY; CDR2 reads FYNNEI. The CDR3 contains 12 residues. The CDR3 DNA is TGTGCCAGGGCCCGGGGGGGAACTGAAGCTTTCTTT. Its translation is CARARGGTEAFF.

This clone has a handful of counts. The chain couples TRBV24-1 to TRBJ2-1; TRBD1 agrees at 8 bases. CDR3 length equals 16 residues. Losses at the gene ends were 4 bases for V and 3 bases for J; bases not matched to a gene: 7. Per germline, CDR1 KGHDR and CDR2 SFDVKD. The CDR3 reads CATSDSGTGLYNEQFF. The DNA of the CDR3 is TGTGCCACCAGTGACTCCGGGACAGGACTCTACAATGAGCAGTTCTTC.

The V call is TRBV9, the J call TRBJ1-1; maybe TRBD1 (6 bases). CDR1 and CDR2 from the germline V gene are SGDLS and YYNGEE. The V gene lost 3 bases and the J gene lost 5 bases, with 11 bases spanning the gap. The CDR3 contains 13 residues. This CDR3 reads CASSDGGRTEAFF. The DNA for the CDR3 is TGTGCCAGCAGCGACGGGGGGCGGACTGAAGCTTTCTTT. Together with reference TRBV9 and TRBJ1-1, the CDR3 gives the full variable domain: DSGVTQTPKHLITATGQRVTLRCSPRSGDLSVYWYQQSLDQGLQFLIQYYNGEERAKGNILERFSAQQFPDLHSELNLSSLELGDSALYFCASSDGGRTEAFFGQGTRLTVV.

This chain connects TRBV28 to TRBJ1-2; possible D gene TRBD1, 5 bases. Trimming removed 10 bases at V and 6 bases at J, with 21 bases between. The germline CDR1 and CDR2 sequences are MDHEN and SYDVKM. The CDR3 runs 14 residues. CDR3 sequence reads: CAIHTTVVGDGYTF. The CDR3 DNA follows: TGTGCCATACATACGACAGTTGTTGGAGATGGCTACACCTTC.

This sequence joins TRBV6-5 and TRBJ1-6; D possibly corresponds to TRBD1 (6 bases). V was cut by 2 bases and J by 5 bases, with 7 bases left in between. Germline V gene data show CDR1 as MNHEY and CDR2 as SVGAGI. The CDR3 has 14 amino acids. The CDR3 protein is CASSYNRDNSPLHF. CDR3 sequence (DNA): TGTGCCAGCAGTTACAACAGGGATAATTCACCCCTCCACTTT.

This clone was detected only once. The genes are TRBV2 and TRBJ2-7; 10 bases align to TRBD1. This CDR3 is built from 15 residues. In germline, CDR1 is SNHLY, CDR2 FYNNEI. J gave up 1 base and V 6 bases, and 6 bases lay outside the gene matches. CDR3 region: CASRRDRGQSYEQYF. CDR3 nucleotide sequence: TGTGCCAGCAGGAGGGACAGGGGTCAATCCTACGAGCAGTACTTC.

The gene calls are TRBV18 and TRBJ2-2; weak D call: TRBD2 (6 bases). V lost 6 bases, J lost 4 bases, and 15 bases lay in between. Germline loops: CDR1 KGHSH, CDR2 LQKENI. The CDR3 extends over 15 amino acids. The CDR3 loop reads CASSPGTPGTGELFF. In nucleotides, the CDR3 is TGTGCCAGCTCCCCCGGGACTCCGGGCACCGGGGAGCTGTTTTTT.

This clone appeared once. V gene TRBV5-1 combines with J gene TRBJ1-5; the match to TRBD1 covers 8 bases. From germline, CDR1 is SGHRS and CDR2 YFSETQ. The CDR3 totals 15 residues. After removal of 4 bases from V and 3 bases from J, the junction contained 6 bases not matched to a gene. Here the CDR3 reads CASSKTGAYNQPQHF. CDR3 sequence (DNA): TGCGCCAGCAGCAAGACAGGGGCGTACAATCAGCCCCAGCATTTT.

This chain links TRBV4-3 with TRBJ1-6, with 9 bases identical to TRBD1. This CDR3 comprises 15 residues. Germline-derived CDR1 and CDR2 are LGHNA and YSLEER. The V and J ends lost 4 bases and 6 bases, in that order; junction bases with no gene match: 4. The CDR3 region has the DNA TGCGCCAGCAGCCCCGGGACAGGGATTAATTCACCCCTCCACTTT. This codes for CASSPGTGINSPLHF.

This chain connects TRBV6-5 to TRBJ1-2, with unresolved D. The CDR3 consists of 15 residues. The V and J ends lost 0 bases and 1 base respectively, with 9 bases between them. The germline V gene has CDR1 MNHEY and CDR2 SVGAGI. The CDR3 DNA reads as TGTGCCAGCAGTTACTCCGACGCGGGTAACTATGGCTACACCTTC. It encodes CASSYSDAGNYGYTF.

CDR3 sequence reads: CASSLAPSGGDSPQDTQYF. Written as DNA, the CDR3 is TGCGCCAGCAGCTTGGCCCCTAGCGGGGGGGATAGTCCACAAGATACGCAGTATTTT. The chain combines TRBV5-1 with TRBJ2-3, with TRBD2 matching 12 bases. V trimming: 0 bases; J trimming: 5 bases; junction bases outside the gene matches: 13. Germline V gene lookup returns CDR1 SGHRS and CDR2 YFSETQ. This CDR3 is built from 19 residues.

The chain links TRBV4-3 to TRBJ2-1, with 9 nucleotides matching TRBD2. CDR1 and CDR2 (germline): LGHNA, YSLEER. Losses at the gene ends were 4 bases for V and 5 bases for J; bases not matched to a gene: 12. The CDR3 contains 17 residues. The CDR3 sequence is CASSPTTLAGYDNEQFF. CDR3 sequence (DNA): TGCGCCAGCAGCCCCACCACCCTAGCGGGATATGACAATGAGCAGTTCTTC.

Comment on this clone: Different DNA sequences within this sample yield the same CDR3. The genes are TRBV10-3 and TRBJ2-7; unclear D gene. Germline values: CDR1 ENHRY, CDR2 SYGVKD. The CDR3 loop spans 12 amino acids. Trimming removed 4 bases from V and 1 base from J, with 5 bases in between. For the CDR3, the DNA is TGTGCCATCAGTGGGCAGTCCTACGAGCAGTACTTC. Translated, it gives CAISGQSYEQYF.

The count of this clone is one. The gene calls are TRBV9 and TRBJ2-2; TRBD2 agrees at 7 bases. CDR1 is SGDLS and CDR2 is YYNGEE in the germline V gene. There are 15 residues in the CDR3. V shed 1 base and J 3 bases; nucleotides not matched to a gene: 3. The CDR3 nucleotides are TGTGCCAGCAGCGTATGGGGAGGGGACACCGGGGAGCTGTTTTTT. Translating it yields CASSVWGGDTGELFF.

The rearrangement joins TRBV4-1 to TRBJ2-7; 7 bases are a match to TRBD1. Trimming cost V 1 base and J 3 bases; bases outside gene matches: 3. Looked up from germline, CDR1 is MGHRA and CDR2 is YSYEKL. The CDR3 has 14 amino acids. CDR3 sequence: CASSQADRSYEQYF. The CDR3 coding sequence is TGCGCCAGCAGCCAAGCGGACAGGAGCTACGAGCAGTACTTC.

The genes are TRBV27 and TRBJ1-1, with D perhaps matching TRBD1 (6 bases). CDR1 is MNHEY, CDR2 SMNVEV, per germline (reference sequence). The CDR3 is 13 amino acids. The V gene lost 5 bases and the J gene lost 8 bases, with 15 bases spanning the gap. The CDR3 spells CASSLDYGQEAFF. CDR3 nucleotide sequence: TGTGCCAGCAGTCTTGACTATGGACAGGAAGCTTTCTTT.

The sample holds one count of this clone. The chain has TRBV30 and TRBJ2-1; D might be TRBD2 (6 bases). Germline CDR1 reads GTSNPN; CDR2 reads SVGIG (reference sequence). V was clipped by 3 bases and J by 5 bases, with 20 bases between them. The CDR3 is 16 residues long. The CDR3 DNA is TGTGCCTGGAGGCTGATACGACGGAGGGACCACAATGAGCAGTTCTTC. This translates into CAWRLIRRRDHNEQFF.

This chain links TRBV9 with TRBJ2-2; 10 positions agree with TRBD2. Looked up from germline, CDR1 is SGDLS and CDR2 is YYNGEE. The CDR3 loop spans 17 amino acids. V trimming: 2 bases; J trimming: 3 bases; junction bases outside the gene matches: 7. This chain's CDR3 is CASSVGSAGGYTGELFF. In DNA form, the CDR3 reads TGTGCCAGCAGCGTTGGTTCAGCGGGGGGGTACACCGGGGAGCTGTTTTTT.

This sequence joins TRBV5-4 and TRBJ2-7; 7 bases map to TRBD1. The CDR3 runs to 16 residues. Germline V gene sequence: CDR1 SGHNT, CDR2 YYREEE (reference sequence). Trimming at V came to 0 bases and at J to 3 bases, leaving 9 bases not matched to a gene. In DNA form, the CDR3 reads TGTGCCAGCAGCTTGGCCATGACAGGGATAGTCTACGAGCAGTACTTC. Its protein is CASSLAMTGIVYEQYF.

The V call is TRBV28, the J call TRBJ1-6; weak D call: TRBD1 (6 bases). CDR1 is MDHEN and CDR2 is SYDVKM in the germline V gene. CDR3 size: 16 residues. V was cut by 6 bases and J by 0 bases, with 12 bases left in between. CDR3 region: CASRERTDSYNSPLHF. The CDR3 DNA is TGTGCCAGCAGAGAAAGGACAGACTCCTATAATTCACCCCTCCACTTT.

The rearrangement uses TRBV6-5 and TRBJ2-2, with D tentatively TRBD2 (6 bases). This CDR3 contains 14 residues. Between the trimmed V and J ends, which lost 8 bases and 0 bases, there was a span of 10 bases. Germline CDR1 and CDR2: MNHEY and SVGAGI. The CDR3 protein is CASEEGTNTGELFF. In DNA, the CDR3 is TGTGCCAGCGAGGAGGGTACGAACACCGGGGAGCTGTTTTTT.

The chain joins TRBV24-1 to TRBJ2-7; 7 bases align to TRBD1. Germline CDR1 and CDR2: KGHDR and SFDVKD. The CDR3 runs to 14 residues. V lost 7 bases to trimming and J lost 3 bases; unmatched junction nucleotides: 8. The CDR3: CATRGTAFNYEQYF. CDR3 DNA: TGTGCCACCAGGGGGACAGCGTTTAACTACGAGCAGTACTTC.

The DNA for the CDR3 is TGTGCCAGCAGAGGATCGGGTTTCCAGTACTTC. Translated: CASRGSGFQYF. The V gene is TRBV2, the J gene TRBJ2-7, with D unresolved. CDR3 size: 11 residues. V lost 6 bases, J lost 10 bases, and 13 bases lay in between. Germline V gives CDR1 SNHLY, CDR2 FYNNEI.

The chain is built from TRBV9 and TRBJ2-7; weak D call: TRBD2 (7 bases). The CDR3 has 15 amino acids. Germline V gene sequence: CDR1 SGDLS, CDR2 YYNGEE. Deletions cut 4 bases from V and 6 bases from J, with 20 bases between. The CDR3 DNA is TGTGCCAGCAGCCCTTTTCGGGCGGGGGCGAGCGAGCAGTACTTC. Its translation is CASSPFRAGASEQYF. The complete variable domain, with remaining parts taken from reference TRBV9 and TRBJ2-7, reads DSGVTQTPKHLITATGQRVTLRCSPRSGDLSVYWYQQSLDQGLQFLIQYYNGEERAKGNILERFSAQQFPDLHSELNLSSLELGDSALYFCASSPFRAGASEQYFGPGTRLTVT.